This TCR beta chain was captured by sequencing in a study of blood T cells in healthy people across ages. Study in general: About one barcoded beta molecule per two T cells was the capture yield of template switching. Study-wide results and caveats: The long-lived group displayed more naive CD4+ cells, plus higher diversity, than the aged donors did.

A J-beta primer mix and a sample-barcoded 5' primer were used in a second PCR of about 7 to 12 cycles. TCRdb re-called the 5' RACE reads through MiXCR, storing one row per CDR3 protein. This table has 800,000 or so distinct CDR3 sequences, 25% appearing once. The CDR3 totals 15 residues. Germline-derived CDR1 and CDR2 are DFQATT and SNEGSKA (reference sequence). V lost 7 bases to trimming and J lost 5 bases; unmatched junction nucleotides: 14. Per sample, at least 6 micrograms of total RNA were extracted. About this clonotype: The antigen remains unidentified.

These data were also reused for a study on T cells of mothers and their children.

The sequence derives from a boy younger than 18 in good health. Specimen: blood. This chain joins TRBV20-1 and TRBJ2-5; 9 positions agree with TRBD2. Here the CDR3 reads CSVPKAGTSLETQYF. The CDR3 DNA reads TGCAGTGTCCCTAAGGCCGGGACTAGCCTTGAGACCCAGTACTTC.